The 8 T cell receptor beta chains presented below share a single source sample, sequenced in a study of beta chain features in type 1 diabetes. The whole isolated RNA underwent reverse transcription, so sequencing captured expressed TCRB transcripts. The data were produced by immunoSEQ multiplex PCR, yet TCRdb's version contains in-frame clones alone and is incomplete. Among a few hundred thousand clones listed, roughly 30% were seen once. Sample: central memory CD4+ T cells from blood. Receptors originate from a man aged 30-40 years in good health.

The V gene is TRBV10-3, the J gene TRBJ2-1; possible D gene TRBD1, 6 bases. The CDR3 runs to 16 residues. The V end was cut by 6 bases, the J end by 2 bases, with 17 bases between. Germline V gene lookup returns CDR1 ENHRY and CDR2 SYGVKD. The CDR3 DNA is TGTGCCATCAGCAGCCACAGGGAGACCACCTACAATGAGCAGTTCTTC. Its translation is CAISSHRETTYNEQFF.

This chain connects TRBV5-3 to TRBJ1-1, with D hard to call. TRBV5-3 qualifies as an ORF whose function is uncertain. Trimming stripped 4 bases from V and 2 bases from J, with 12 bases between. CDR3 length: 14 amino acids. The CDR3 protein is CARSLLTGNTEAFF. The CDR3 bases are TGTGCCAGAAGCCTCCTGACGGGCAACACTGAAGCTTTCTTT.

About this clone: Sequence at one end of the junction differs from germline and may be a read error. The V and J genes are TRBV11-2 and TRBJ2-7, with a tentative D call TRBD1 (6 bases). The CDR3 is made up of 13 amino acids. Per germline, CDR1 SGHAT and CDR2 FQNNGV. CDR3 residues: CASSLEPGAEEYF. CDR3 DNA sequence: TGTGCCAGCAGCTTAGAGCCAGGGGCCGAGGAGTACTTC.

This clone was seen more than once but under ten times. V and J are TRBV7-8 and TRBJ2-3; no clear D. Trimming removed 5 bases at V and 0 bases at J, with 9 bases between. The CDR3 contains 14 residues. Germline CDR1 is SGHVS and CDR2 is FQNEAQ. In DNA, the CDR3 is TGTGCCAGCAGCACCAGGAAAAGCACAGATACGCAGTATTTT. Translated: CASSTRKSTDTQYF.

The chain carries TRBV6-5 and TRBJ2-2; 8 nucleotides agree with TRBD2. In germline, CDR1 is MNHEY, CDR2 SVGAGI. This CDR3 region has 15 residues. The V gene end was trimmed by 6 bases and the J gene end by 7 bases; junction bases not matched to a gene: 10. In DNA, the CDR3 is TGTGCCAGCAGAAGACCGGGACTAGAAGTCGGGGAGCTGTTTTTT. This translates into CASRRPGLEVGELFF.

The chain combines TRBV18 with TRBJ2-3; possible D gene TRBD1, 6 bases. V gave up 3 bases and J gave up 2 bases, with 12 bases separating them. Germline loops: CDR1 KGHSH, CDR2 LQKENI. The CDR3 spans 15 residues. The DNA of the CDR3 is TGTGCCAGCTCACCGCTTACAGGGATCACAGATACGCAGTATTTT. Its protein product is CASSPLTGITDTQYF. The full variable domain, rest sourced from reference TRBV18 and TRBJ2-3, is NAGVMQNPRHLVRRRGQEARLRCSPMKGHSHVYWYRQLPEEGLKFMVYLQKENIIDESGMPKERFSAEFPKEGPSILRIQQVVRGDSAAYFCASSPLTGITDTQYFGPGTRLTVL.

The chain couples TRBV4-2 to TRBJ2-7; 10 nucleotides agree with TRBD2. V dropped 5 bases and J dropped 2; count of bases not matched to a gene: 6. CDR3 length: 15 residues. CDR1 is LGHNA and CDR2 is YNFKEQ in the germline V gene. The CDR3 loop is CASSAWSGGAYEQYF. The CDR3, as DNA: TGTGCCAGCAGCGCCTGGAGCGGGGGGGCCTACGAGCAGTACTTC.

This clone was observed at least ten times. This rearrangement joins TRBV9 to TRBJ1-1; D unclear. Germline CDR1 SGDLS, CDR2 YYNGEE. The V gene lost 0 bases and the J gene lost 8 bases, with 11 bases spanning the gap. The CDR3 is made up of 13 amino acids. CDR3 residues: CASSVGPSSEAFF. CDR3 nucleotide sequence: TGTGCCAGCAGCGTAGGCCCCAGCTCCGAAGCTTTCTTT.